These T cell receptor beta chains were read from a single sample in a study of OX40 agonist ivuxolimab in advanced cancers. Data came from immunoSEQ multiplex PCR; TCRdb stores just in-frame clones and leaves some out. Among 20,000 to 25,000 clones, around 81% were seen once, and the ten largest hold around 22%. This specimen consisted of CD4+ or CD8+ T cells sorted from blood, obtained in a trial of the OX40 agonist ivuxolimab. Receptors originate from an adult with an advanced solid tumor such as melanoma, head and neck, liver or kidney cancer. Each CDR3 is given without its conserved first and last residue.

TRBV5-4	12	TRBJ1-1	ASSSGPQNTEAF
TRBV4-1	11	TRBJ2-1	ASSPPGGDEQF
TRBV7-3	10	TRBJ1-1	ASRGMDTEAF
TRBV10-1	12	TRBJ2-5	ASSESVGGQTQY
TRBV6-6	14	TRBJ1-5	ASSYVATRYNQPQH
TRBV19	15	TRBJ2-3	ASSPPWAGATKDTQY
TRBV19	11	TRBJ1-3	ASSSYSGNTIY
TRBV7-3	15	TRBJ2-2	ASSSRTGTGGVGELF
TRBV5-1	10	TRBJ1-2	ASSLDLGGNT
TRBV10-3	12	TRBJ2-5	AISPGTSQETQY
TRBV4-2	15	TRBJ1-3	ASSLGTYSSSGNTIY
TRBV29-1	9	TRBJ1-1	SVAGQGRAF
TRBV27	11	TRBJ2-2	ASSFSNTGELF
TRBV7-6	13	TRBJ2-2	ASSSAGTGFGELF